The sequence of this TCR beta chain was determined in a study of response to subunit inactivated influenza vaccine. Germline-derived CDR1 and CDR2 are SGHTA and FQGNSA. The junction had 2 bases not matched to a gene; V was cut back by 0 bases and J by 2 bases. There are 16 residues in the CDR3. The table lists this clonotype with a few counts. Its antigen is not known. Study-wide results and caveats: After each seasonal influenza vaccination, few new T cells are recruited, the authors suggested.

TCRdb re-called the RT-PCR reads through MiXCR, storing one row per CDR3 protein. The table includes 430,000 or so distinct CDR3 sequences, about a tenth detected once. Sequencing used PBMCs from blood, obtained roughly 47 days after vaccination. The chain combines TRBV7-2 with TRBJ2-1; TRBD2 aligns across 9 bases. This TCR was sampled from a middle-aged man who received an inactivated influenza vaccine. The CDR3: CASSLAASGTYNEQFF. In DNA form, the CDR3 reads TGTGCCAGCAGCTTAGCGGCTAGCGGGACCTACAATGAGCAGTTCTTC.